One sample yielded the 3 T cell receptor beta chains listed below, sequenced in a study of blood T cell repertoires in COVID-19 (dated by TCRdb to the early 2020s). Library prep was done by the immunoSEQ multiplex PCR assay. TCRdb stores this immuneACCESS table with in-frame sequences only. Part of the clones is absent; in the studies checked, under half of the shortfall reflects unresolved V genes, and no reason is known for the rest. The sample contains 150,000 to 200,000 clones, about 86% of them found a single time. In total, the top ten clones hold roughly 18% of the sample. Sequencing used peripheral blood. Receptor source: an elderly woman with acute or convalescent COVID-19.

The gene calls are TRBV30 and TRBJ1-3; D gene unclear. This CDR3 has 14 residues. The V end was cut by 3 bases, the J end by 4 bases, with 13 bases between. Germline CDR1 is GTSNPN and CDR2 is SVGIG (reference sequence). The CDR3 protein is CAWSRYGRGNTIYF. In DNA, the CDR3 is TGTGCCTGGAGCCGTTACGGTCGGGGAAACACCATATATTTT.

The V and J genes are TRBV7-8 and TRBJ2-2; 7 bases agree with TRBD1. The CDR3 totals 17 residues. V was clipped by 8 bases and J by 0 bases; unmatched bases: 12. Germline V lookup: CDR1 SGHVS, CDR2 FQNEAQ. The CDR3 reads CASQYLGGSSNTGELFF. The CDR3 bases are TGTGCCAGCCAATATTTAGGGGGCAGTTCGAACACCGGGGAGCTGTTTTTT.

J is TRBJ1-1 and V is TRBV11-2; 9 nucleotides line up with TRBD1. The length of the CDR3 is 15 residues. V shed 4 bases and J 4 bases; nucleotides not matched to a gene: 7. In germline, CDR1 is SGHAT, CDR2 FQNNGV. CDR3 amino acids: CASSSYRGLGTEAFF. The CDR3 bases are TGTGCCAGCAGCTCGTACAGGGGGCTTGGCACTGAAGCTTTCTTT.